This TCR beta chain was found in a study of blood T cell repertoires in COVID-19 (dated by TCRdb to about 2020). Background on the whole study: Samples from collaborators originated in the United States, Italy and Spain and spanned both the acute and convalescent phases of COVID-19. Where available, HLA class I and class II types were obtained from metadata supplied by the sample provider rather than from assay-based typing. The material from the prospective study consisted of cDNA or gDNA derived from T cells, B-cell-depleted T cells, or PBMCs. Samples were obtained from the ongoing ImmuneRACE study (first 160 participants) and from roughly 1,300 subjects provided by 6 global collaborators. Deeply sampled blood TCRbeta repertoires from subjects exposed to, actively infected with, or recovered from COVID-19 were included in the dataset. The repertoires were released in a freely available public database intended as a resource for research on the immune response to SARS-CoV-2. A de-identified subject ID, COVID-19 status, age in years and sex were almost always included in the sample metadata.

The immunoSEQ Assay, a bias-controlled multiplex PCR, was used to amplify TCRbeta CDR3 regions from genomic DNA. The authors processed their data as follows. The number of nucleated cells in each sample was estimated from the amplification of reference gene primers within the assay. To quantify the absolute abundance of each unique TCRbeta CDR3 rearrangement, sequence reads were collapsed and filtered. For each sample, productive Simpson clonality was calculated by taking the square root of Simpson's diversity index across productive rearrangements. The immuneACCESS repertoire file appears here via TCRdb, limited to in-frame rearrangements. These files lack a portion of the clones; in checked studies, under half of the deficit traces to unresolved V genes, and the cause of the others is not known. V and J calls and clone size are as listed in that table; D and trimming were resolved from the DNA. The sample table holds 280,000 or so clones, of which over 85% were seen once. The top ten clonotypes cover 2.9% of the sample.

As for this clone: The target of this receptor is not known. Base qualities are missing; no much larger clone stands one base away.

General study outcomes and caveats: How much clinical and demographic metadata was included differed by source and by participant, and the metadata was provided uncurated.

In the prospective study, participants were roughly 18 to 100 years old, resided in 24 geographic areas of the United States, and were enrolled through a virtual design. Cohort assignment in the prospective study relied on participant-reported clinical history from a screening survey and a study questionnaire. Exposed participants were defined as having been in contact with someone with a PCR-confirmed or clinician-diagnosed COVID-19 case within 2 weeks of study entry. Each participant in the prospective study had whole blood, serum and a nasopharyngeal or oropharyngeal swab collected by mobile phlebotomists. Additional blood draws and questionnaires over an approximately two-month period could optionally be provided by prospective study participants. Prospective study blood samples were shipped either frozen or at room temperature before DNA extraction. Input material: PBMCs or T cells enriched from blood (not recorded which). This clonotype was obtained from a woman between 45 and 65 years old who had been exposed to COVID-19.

The encoded CDR3 is CASSLVQGDNGYTF. The DNA sequence follows: TGTGCCAGCAGCTTGGTACAGGGGGACAATGGCTACACCTTC. The chain couples TRBV5-6 to TRBJ1-2; TRBD1 fits 8 bases in the junction. V lost 0 bases and J lost 6 bases, and the count of bases not matched to a germline gene is 4. Measured from the cysteine to the phenylalanine, the CDR3 is 14 residues long. The kept DNA is CDR3 alone, 42 bases in frame from the first base. Sequences SGHDT (CDR1) and YYEEEE (CDR2) are obtained from the germline V gene.